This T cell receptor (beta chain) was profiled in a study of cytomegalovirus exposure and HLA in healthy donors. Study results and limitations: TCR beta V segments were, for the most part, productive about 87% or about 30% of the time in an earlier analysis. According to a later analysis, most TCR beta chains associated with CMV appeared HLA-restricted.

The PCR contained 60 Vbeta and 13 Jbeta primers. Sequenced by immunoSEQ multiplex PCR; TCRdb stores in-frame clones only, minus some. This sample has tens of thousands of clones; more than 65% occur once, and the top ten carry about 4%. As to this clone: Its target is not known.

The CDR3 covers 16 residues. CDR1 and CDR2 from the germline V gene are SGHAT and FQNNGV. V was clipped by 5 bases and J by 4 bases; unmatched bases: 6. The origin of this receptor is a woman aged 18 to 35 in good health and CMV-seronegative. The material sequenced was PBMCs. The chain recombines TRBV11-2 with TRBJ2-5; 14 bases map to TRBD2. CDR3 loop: CASSLGLAGVSETQYF. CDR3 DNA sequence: TGTGCCAGCAGCCTGGGACTAGCGGGAGTGTCAGAGACCCAGTACTTC.